These 8 T cell receptor beta chains share one sample of origin, sequenced in a study of T cells after yellow fever vaccination. TCRdb re-called the 5' RACE reads through MiXCR, storing one row per CDR3 protein. Found here are about 430,000 distinct CDR3 sequences, around 20% of them singletons; the top ten hold around 17%. This sample comprised PBMCs, obtained before the yellow fever booster vaccination. These receptors were collected from a man younger than 35 who received the YFV17D yellow fever vaccine.

J is TRBJ2-7 and V is TRBV6-6; TRBD1 matches 7 bases. The CDR3 spans 15 residues. Germline assignment: CDR1 MNHNY and CDR2 SVGAGI (reference sequence). V was clipped by 5 bases and J by 2 bases; unmatched bases: 9. CDR3 DNA: TGTGCCAGCAGTCCTCCCGGGACAGTAGCCTACGAGCAGTACGTC. As protein: CASSPPGTVAYEQYV.

The chain employs TRBV6-5 and TRBJ1-2; no clear D gene. Trimming removed 6 bases at V and 0 bases at J, with 11 bases between. This CDR3 has 14 residues. In germline, CDR1 is MNHEY, CDR2 SVGAGI. The CDR3, as DNA: TGTGCCAGCAGCGCGAGGAAAGCTAACTATGGCTACACCTTC. Protein sequence: CASSARKANYGYTF.

This chain uses TRBV6-5 with TRBJ2-6, with D uncertain. CDR3 length: 15 residues. Germline CDR1 MNHEY, CDR2 SVGAGI. V was shortened by 6 bases and J by 0 bases, with 9 bases between the two germline ends. CDR3 sequence reads: CASSNDNSGANVLTF. As DNA, the CDR3 is TGTGCCAGCAGCAATGACAACTCTGGGGCCAACGTCCTGACTTTC.

This clonotype was counted between two and nine times. J is TRBJ1-2 and V is TRBV29-1; 7 positions match TRBD1. The CDR3 runs to 13 residues. The germline CDR1 and CDR2 sequences are SQVTM and ANQGSEA. J lost 3 bases, V lost 7 bases, and 8 bases had no gene match. CDR3 amino acids: CSGRTGTDYGYTF. The CDR3 coding sequence is TGCAGCGGCCGTACCGGGACAGACTATGGCTACACCTTC. Supplemented by reference TRBV29-1 and TRBJ1-2, the full variable domain reads SAVISQKPSRDICQRGTSLTIQCQVDSQVTMMFWYRQQPGQSLTLIATANQGSEATYESGFVIDKFPISRPNLTFSTLTVSNMSPEDSSIYLCSGRTGTDYGYTFGSGTRLTVV.

The table lists this clonotype with a few counts. V is TRBV20-1 and J is TRBJ2-4; D gene unclear. Looked up from germline, CDR1 is DFQATT and CDR2 is SNEGSKA (reference sequence). The CDR3 runs 14 residues. V lost 5 bases and J lost 5, with 16 bases in between. The CDR3 sequence is CSAQSSAFENIQYF. CDR3 sequence (DNA): TGCAGTGCTCAATCCAGCGCATTTGAAAACATTCAGTACTTC.

The chain is built from TRBV5-1 and TRBJ2-3, with 9 bases fitting TRBD2. Losses at the gene ends were 0 bases for V and 1 base for J; bases not matched to a gene: 6. The CDR3 covers 17 residues. Germline V CDR1 and CDR2: SGHRS, YFSETQ. CDR3 residues: CASSLGRSSGGTDTQYF. CDR3 coding DNA: TGCGCCAGCAGCTTGGGTCGTTCTAGCGGGGGCACAGATACGCAGTATTTT.

This clonotype was counted between two and nine times. DNA of the CDR3: TGCGCCAGCAGTGACAGGGATTATGGCTACACCTTC. The encoded protein is CASSDRDYGYTF. This chain links TRBV10-1 with TRBJ1-2; the D gene is possibly TRBD1 (5 bases). Trimming took 3 bases from V and 5 from J, leaving 7 bases between them. The CDR3 is made up of 12 amino acids. Germline lookup yields CDR1 WNHNN and CDR2 SYGVQD (reference sequence).

The J gene is TRBJ2-7, the V gene TRBV6-2 or TRBV6-3; possibly TRBD1 for D (6 bases). In germline, CDR1 is MNHEY, CDR2 SVGEGT. This CDR3 has 12 amino acids. Trimming pared 6 bases from V and 13 bases from J, leaving 19 bases between. The CDR3 nucleotides read TGTGCCAGCAGCCTAACTTTCGGGACATATTACGTC. This translates into CASSLTFGTYYV.